This entry is about one TCR beta chain. Germline CDR1 ENHRY, CDR2 SYGVKD. The V and J ends lost 4 bases and 6 bases respectively, with 24 bases between them. The CDR3 totals 17 residues. This sample was taken from a study of control samples from healthy donors and cancer patients. Profiled with immunoSEQ multiplex PCR; TCRdb holds only in-frame clones, not every one. The data hold 100,000 to 150,000 clones, with about 83% observed a single time. Specimen: blood. This receptor was identified in a man between 25 and 39 years old in good health. V and J are TRBV10-3 and TRBJ1-2, with D maybe TRBD1 (5 bases). The CDR3 nucleotides read TGTGCCATCAGTGGCGATCAAGGAAAGGGGAAAAGTCATGGCTACACCTTC. This translates into CAISGDQGKGKSHGYTF.